This T cell receptor (beta chain) was observed in a study of cytomegalovirus exposure and HLA in healthy donors. Germline loops: CDR1 LNHDA, CDR2 SQIVND (reference sequence). V was pared by 8 bases and J by 9 bases, with 22 bases between. The CDR3 runs 14 residues. PCR employed 60 Vbeta and 13 Jbeta primers. Clones were sequenced by immunoSEQ multiplex PCR, and TCRdb holds only the in-frame ones, with some missing. This sample's table reports about 150,000 clones. Findings and caveats of the study: Cytomegalovirus status was reportedly diagnosed by the classifier with high sensitivity and specificity. In presence/absence analyses, roughly uniform sequencing depth across donors was assumed.

Regarding this clone: Its antigen is not identified.

This receptor was identified in a woman between 50 and 59 years old in good health and CMV-seronegative. Sequenced input: PBMCs. The J gene is TRBJ1-2, the V gene TRBV19; D gene ambiguous. CDR3 sequence: CASALLDTPRSYTF. The CDR3 coding sequence is TGTGCCAGTGCCCTTCTTGACACTCCACGAAGCTACACCTTC.